The present entry profiles one TCR beta chain with its context. Antigen specificity is unknown. The sample originates from a study of T-cell reconstitution after alpha-beta-depleted transplantation in children. Germline CDR1 is LGHDT and CDR2 is YNNKEL (reference sequence). The CDR3 is made up of 16 amino acids. Between the trimmed V and J ends, which lost 1 base and 8 bases, there was a span of 18 bases. Notes on the study in general: Some patients showed high day-60 TCRbeta diversity, which derived from surviving recipient T cells and thymic progenitors. A year had passed since transplant, and T-cell counts and diversity by then came mostly from newly produced T cells. Several hundred graft clones that had expanded were reportedly the source of alpha-beta T cells about two months after transplant.

The TCRbeta library was prepared with unique molecular identifiers. TCRdb ran MiXCR on the PCR reads and lists one entry per CDR3 protein. The table shows 600,000 or so distinct CDR3 sequences, with 23% occurring only once. The sample consisted of PBMCs, mostly from graft donor cells, taken 360 days after TCRalphabeta/CD19-depleted stem cell transplant. This chain joins TRBV3-1 and TRBJ1-3; D not certain. The receptor was isolated from a boy under two years old who had a stem cell transplant for acute myeloid leukemia, so the T cells may come from the graft donor. CDR3 sequence (DNA): TGTGCCAGCAGCCAAGGCTGGACGGACGAGACTGACACCATATATTTT. It encodes CASSQGWTDETDTIYF.